The rows below give T cell receptor beta chains drawn from one sample of a study of T cell repertoires in cytomegalovirus infection. Their specific antigens are unknown. From the reads, TCRdb called clonotypes with MiXCR, one entry per CDR3 protein. Among more than 90,000 distinct CDR3 sequences, 10% were seen once, and the ten largest hold around 29%. The sample was PBMCs, sequenced either directly or after in vitro stimulation (not recorded which). These receptors were taken from a human donor in good health (CMV status not recorded). Some clones in this sample may be carry-over from other donors' samples. Both conserved end residues are part of each CDR3. D genes are given only for firm matches. Only part of the rows carry a size: once, few, many, or a class if the clone is expanded.

clone size | J gene | V gene | D gene | CDR3 DNA | CDR3 protein
- | TRBJ1-5 | TRBV6-1 | - | TGTGCCAGCAGTAGACAGGATTCTAATCAGCCCCAGCATTTT | CASSRQDSNQPQHF
many | TRBJ2-2 | TRBV6-2/TRBV6-3 | - | TGTGCCAGCAGAAATTGGGTGACCGGGGAGCTGTTTTTT | CASRNWVTGELFF
few | TRBJ1-3 | TRBV4-1 | - | TGCGCCAGCAGCCAAGCTGACCGAGGCGGAAACACCATATATTTT | CASSQADRGGNTIYF
- | TRBJ2-3 | TRBV5-4 | - | TGTGCCAGCAGCCCGACCAGCGGAGATACGCAGTATTTT | CASSPTSGDTQYF
many | TRBJ2-1 | TRBV19 | TRBD2 | TGTGCCAGTCGGGGGGATAGAGAGCAGTTCTTC | CASRGDREQFF
many | TRBJ2-1 | TRBV11-2 | TRBD1 | TGTGCCAGCAGCTCGGCCGGGACAGGTCTATTCAATGAGCAGTTCTTC | CASSSAGTGLFNEQFF
- | TRBJ2-5 | TRBV4-3 | - | TGCGCCAGCAGCCAAGCCCCTGGGAATTCCCAGTACTTC | CASSQAPGNSQYF
many | TRBJ2-5 | TRBV7-2 | TRBD2 | TGTGCCAGCAGTCAAGGGGCGAGGGCTAGCGGCCAAGAGACCCAGTACTTC | CASSQGARASGQETQYF
many | TRBJ2-7 | TRBV10-3 | - | TGTGCGGGGGCACCAAGCTCCTACGAGCAGTACTTC | CAGAPSSYEQYF
many | TRBJ1-1 | TRBV12-3/TRBV12-4 | - | TGTGCCACCGAGGGGGGGAAGCAAGGCCGGACTGAAGCTTTCTTT | CATEGGKQGRTEAFF
many | TRBJ2-5 | TRBV6-2/TRBV6-3 | TRBD2 | TGTGCCAGCAGACTTCGACTAGCCCGGGAGACCCAGTACTTC | CASRLRLARETQYF
- | TRBJ2-5 | TRBV11-2 | - | TGTGCCAGCAGCTTAGGTCGTGGAGGAGAGACCCAGTACTTC | CASSLGRGGETQYF
many | TRBJ2-3 | TRBV11-2 | - | TGTGCCAGCAGCTTAGGTGGAATTCTGGGGGATACGCAGTATTTT | CASSLGGILGDTQYF
many | TRBJ2-1 | TRBV6-2/TRBV6-3 | - | TGTGCCAGCAGTTACTCGATAGGGTCAGCAGTCAGGCACAATGAGCAGTTCTTC | CASSYSIGSAVRHNEQFF
many | TRBJ2-2 | TRBV7-9 | TRBD1 | TGTGCCAGCAGCTTAACTGGGACAGGAAGCACCGGGGAGCTGTTTTTT | CASSLTGTGSTGELFF
many | TRBJ2-3 | TRBV7-2 | - | TGTGCCAGCAGCTTAGCTGGGCTAGCAAGGCCAGATACGCAGTATTTT | CASSLAGLARPDTQYF
few | TRBJ2-3 | TRBV28 | TRBD2 | TGTGCCAGCAGTTTCGGGGGGGCGGTTCAAGGCACAGATACGCAGTATTTT | CASSFGGAVQGTDTQYF
few | TRBJ2-1 | TRBV4-1 | TRBD2 | TGCGCCAGCAGCCAAGCTATGACTAGCCCTATCGGGCAGTTCTTC | CASSQAMTSPIGQFF
- | TRBJ1-3 | TRBV7-9 | - | TGTGCCAGCAGCCTAACGCGACAGTTCGGGGACACCATATATTTT | CASSLTRQFGDTIYF
- | TRBJ2-7 | TRBV28 | - | TGTGCCAGCAGCCGCGGGCTATCCTCCTACGAGCAGTACTTC | CASSRGLSSYEQYF
- | TRBJ2-1 | TRBV12-3/TRBV12-4 | - | TGTGCCAGCAGTCCTCCCGGGGTTGGTGAGCAGTTCTTC | CASSPPGVGEQFF
- | TRBJ2-2 | TRBV10-3 | - | TGTGCCATCGGAGGGCCCGGGAACACCGGGGAGCTGTTTTTT | CAIGGPGNTGELFF
many | TRBJ1-5 | TRBV7-9 | - | TGTGCCAGCGCGGGTGCAGAATATCAGCCCCAGCATTTT | CASAGAEYQPQHF
- | TRBJ2-1 | TRBV28 | - | TGTGCCAGCGGTCTACTAGGAAGTCACAATGAGCAGTTCTTC | CASGLLGSHNEQFF
many | TRBJ1-5 | TRBV7-8 | - | TGTGCCAGCAGCTCTGGAGCGTGGCAGCCCCAGCATTTT | CASSSGAWQPQHF
many | TRBJ2-7 | TRBV14 | TRBD1 | TGTGCCAGCAGCCCCGGACAGGGGACCTACGAGCAGTACTTC | CASSPGQGTYEQYF
many | TRBJ2-3 | TRBV7-9 | - | TGTGCCAGCAGCTTGCTAGAAACAGATACGCAGTATTTT | CASSLLETDTQYF
many | TRBJ2-5 | TRBV2 | TRBD1 | TGTGCCAGCAGGACGGGACAGTATGAGACCCAGTACTTC | CASRTGQYETQYF
- | TRBJ1-1 | TRBV20-1 | TRBD1 | TGCAGTGCGCAAACAGGGGCCCTGAACACTGAAGCTTTCTTT | CSAQTGALNTEAFF
many | TRBJ2-4 | TRBV29-1 | - | TGCAGCGCGTCCCCTCGCTTAGCCAAAAACATTCAGTACTTC | CSASPRLAKNIQYF
many | TRBJ2-1 | TRBV7-6 | - | TGTGCCAGCAGCTGGGTGAACAATGAGCAGTTCTTC | CASSWVNNEQFF